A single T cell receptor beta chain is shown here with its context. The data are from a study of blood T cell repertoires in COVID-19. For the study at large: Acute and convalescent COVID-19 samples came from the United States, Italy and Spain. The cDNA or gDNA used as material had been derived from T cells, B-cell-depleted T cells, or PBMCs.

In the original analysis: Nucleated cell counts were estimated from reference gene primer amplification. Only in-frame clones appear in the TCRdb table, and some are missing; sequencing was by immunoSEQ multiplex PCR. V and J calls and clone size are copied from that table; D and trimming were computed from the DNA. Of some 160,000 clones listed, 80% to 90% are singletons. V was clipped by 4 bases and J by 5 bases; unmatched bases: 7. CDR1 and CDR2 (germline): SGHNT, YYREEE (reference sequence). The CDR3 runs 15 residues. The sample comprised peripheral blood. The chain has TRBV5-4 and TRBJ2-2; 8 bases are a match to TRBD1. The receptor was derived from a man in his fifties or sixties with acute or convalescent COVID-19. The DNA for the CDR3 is TGTGCCAGCAGCCCCGGACAGGGAAGGACCGGGGAGCTGTTTTTT. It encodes CASSPGQGRTGELFF.